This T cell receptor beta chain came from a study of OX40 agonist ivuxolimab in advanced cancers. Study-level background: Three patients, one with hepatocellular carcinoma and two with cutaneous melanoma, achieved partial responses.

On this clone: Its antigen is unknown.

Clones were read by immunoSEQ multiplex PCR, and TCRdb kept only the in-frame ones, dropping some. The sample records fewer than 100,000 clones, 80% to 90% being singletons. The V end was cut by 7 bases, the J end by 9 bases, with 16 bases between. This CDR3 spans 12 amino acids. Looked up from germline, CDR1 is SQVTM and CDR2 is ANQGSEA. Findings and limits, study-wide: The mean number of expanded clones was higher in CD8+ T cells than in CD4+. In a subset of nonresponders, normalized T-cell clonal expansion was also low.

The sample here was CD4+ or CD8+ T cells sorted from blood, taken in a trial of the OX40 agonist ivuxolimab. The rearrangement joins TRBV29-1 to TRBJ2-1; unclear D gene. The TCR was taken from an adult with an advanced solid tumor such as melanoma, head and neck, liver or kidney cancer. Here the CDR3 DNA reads TGCAGCGACCGATTGAATGTACCTGAGCAGTTCTTC. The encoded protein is CSDRLNVPEQFF.